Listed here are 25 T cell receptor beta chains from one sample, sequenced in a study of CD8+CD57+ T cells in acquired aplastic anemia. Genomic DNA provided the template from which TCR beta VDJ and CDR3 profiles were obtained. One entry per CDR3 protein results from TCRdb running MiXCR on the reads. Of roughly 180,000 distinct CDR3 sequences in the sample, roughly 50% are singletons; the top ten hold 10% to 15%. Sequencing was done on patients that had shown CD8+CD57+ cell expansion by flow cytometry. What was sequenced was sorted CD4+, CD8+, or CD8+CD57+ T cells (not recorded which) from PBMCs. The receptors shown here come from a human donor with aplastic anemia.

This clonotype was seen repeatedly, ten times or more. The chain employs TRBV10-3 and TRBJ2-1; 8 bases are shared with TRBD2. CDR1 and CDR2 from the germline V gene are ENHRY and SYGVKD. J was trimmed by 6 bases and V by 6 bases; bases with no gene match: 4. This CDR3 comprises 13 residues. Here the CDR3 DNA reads TGTGCCATCAGGGGACTAGTAGGCAATGAGCAGTTCTTC. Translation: CAIRGLVGNEQFF.

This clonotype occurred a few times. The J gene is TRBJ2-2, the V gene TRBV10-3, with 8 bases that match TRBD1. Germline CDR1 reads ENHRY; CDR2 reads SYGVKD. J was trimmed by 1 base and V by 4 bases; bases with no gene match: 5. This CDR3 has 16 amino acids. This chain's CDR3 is CAISGWTGKNTGELFF. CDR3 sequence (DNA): TGTGCCATCAGTGGGTGGACAGGGAAGAACACCGGGGAGCTGTTTTTT.

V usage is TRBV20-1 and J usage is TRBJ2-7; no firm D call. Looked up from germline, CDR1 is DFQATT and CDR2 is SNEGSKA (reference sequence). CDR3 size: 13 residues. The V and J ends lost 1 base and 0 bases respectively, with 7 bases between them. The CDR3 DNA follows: TGCAGTGCTAGAGTCATTAACTCCTACGAGCAGTACTTC. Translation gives CSARVINSYEQYF.

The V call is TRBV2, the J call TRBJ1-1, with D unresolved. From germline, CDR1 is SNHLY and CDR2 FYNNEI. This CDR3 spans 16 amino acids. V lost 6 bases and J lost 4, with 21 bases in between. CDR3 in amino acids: CASSSNGGVISTEAFF. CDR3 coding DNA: TGTGCCAGCAGCTCCAATGGTGGGGTAATAAGCACTGAAGCTTTCTTT.

This CDR3 is CASSPEGQGGYEQYF. The DNA for the CDR3 is TGTGCCAGCAGCCCCGAGGGACAGGGCGGCTACGAGCAGTACTTC. V usage is TRBV7-6 and J usage is TRBJ2-7, with TRBD1 identical over 9 bases. CDR3 length: 15 amino acids. V dropped 5 bases and J dropped 3; count of bases not matched to a gene: 8. Germline V gene lookup returns CDR1 SGHVS and CDR2 FNYEAQ. The whole variable domain, remainder taken from reference TRBV7-6 and TRBJ2-7, is GAGVSQSPRYKVTKRGQDVALRCDPISGHVSLYWYRQALGQGPEFLTYFNYEAQQDKSGLPNDRFSAERPEGSISTLTIQRTEQRDSAMYRCASSPEGQGGYEQYFGPGTRLTVT.

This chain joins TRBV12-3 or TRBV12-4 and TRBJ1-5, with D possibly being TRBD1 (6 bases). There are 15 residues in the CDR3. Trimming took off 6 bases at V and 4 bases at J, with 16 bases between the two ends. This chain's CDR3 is CASSVGGAGNQPQHF. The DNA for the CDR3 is TGTGCCAGCAGCGTAGGGGGGGCAGGGAATCAGCCCCAGCATTTT.

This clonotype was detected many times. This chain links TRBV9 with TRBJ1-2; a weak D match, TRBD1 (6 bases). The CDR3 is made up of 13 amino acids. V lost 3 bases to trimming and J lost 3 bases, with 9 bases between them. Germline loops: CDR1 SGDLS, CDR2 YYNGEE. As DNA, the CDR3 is TGTGCCAGCAGCGAAGGGGGGGACTATGGCTACACCTTC. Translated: CASSEGGDYGYTF.

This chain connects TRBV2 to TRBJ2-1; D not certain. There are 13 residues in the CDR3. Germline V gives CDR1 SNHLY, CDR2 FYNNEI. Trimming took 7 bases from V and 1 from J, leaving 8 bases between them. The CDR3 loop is CASKPESYNEQFF. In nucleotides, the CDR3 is TGTGCCAGCAAGCCTGAATCCTACAATGAGCAGTTCTTC.

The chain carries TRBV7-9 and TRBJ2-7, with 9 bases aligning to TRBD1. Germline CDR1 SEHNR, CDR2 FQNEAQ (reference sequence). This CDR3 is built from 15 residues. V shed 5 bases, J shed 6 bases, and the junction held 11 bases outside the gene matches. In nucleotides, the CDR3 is TGTGCCAGCAGCCACGTGGGACAGGGTATCTTCGAGCAGTACTTC. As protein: CASSHVGQGIFEQYF.

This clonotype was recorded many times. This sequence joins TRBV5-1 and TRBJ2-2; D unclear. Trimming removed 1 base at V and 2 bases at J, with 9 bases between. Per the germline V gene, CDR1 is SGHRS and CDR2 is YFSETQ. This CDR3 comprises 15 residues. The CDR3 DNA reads TGCGCCAGCAGCTTGTTTCAGAGTAACACCGGGGAGCTGTTTTTT. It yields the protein CASSLFQSNTGELFF.

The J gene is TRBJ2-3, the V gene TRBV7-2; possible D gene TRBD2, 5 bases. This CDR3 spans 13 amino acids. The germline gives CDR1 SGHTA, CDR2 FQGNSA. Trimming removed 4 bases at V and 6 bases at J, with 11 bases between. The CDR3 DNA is TGTGCCAGCAGCTCCCTAACTAGGGATACGCAGTATTTT. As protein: CASSSLTRDTQYF.

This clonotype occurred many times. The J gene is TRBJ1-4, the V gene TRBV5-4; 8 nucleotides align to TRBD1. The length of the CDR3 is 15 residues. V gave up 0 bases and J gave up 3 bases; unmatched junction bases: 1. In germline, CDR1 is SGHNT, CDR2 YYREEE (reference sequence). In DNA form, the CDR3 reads TGTGCCAGCAGCTTGGGGACAGGGCCTAATGAAAAACTGTTTTTT. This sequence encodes CASSLGTGPNEKLFF.

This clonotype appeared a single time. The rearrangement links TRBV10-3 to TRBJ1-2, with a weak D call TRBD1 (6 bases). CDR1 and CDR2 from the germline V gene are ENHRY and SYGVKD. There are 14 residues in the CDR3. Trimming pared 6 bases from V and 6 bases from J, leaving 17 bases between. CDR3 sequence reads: CAIRKSRGADGYTF. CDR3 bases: TGTGCCATCAGAAAGAGCAGGGGCGCGGATGGCTACACCTTC.

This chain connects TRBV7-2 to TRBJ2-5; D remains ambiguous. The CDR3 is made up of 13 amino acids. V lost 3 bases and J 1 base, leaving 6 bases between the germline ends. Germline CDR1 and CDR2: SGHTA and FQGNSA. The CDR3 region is CASSFLTQETQYF. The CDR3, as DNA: TGTGCCAGCAGCTTCCTGACCCAAGAGACCCAGTACTTC.

The CDR3 here is CASSHERERVHEQYF. The CDR3 DNA is TGTGCCAGCAGCCACGAGCGGGAAAGGGTCCACGAGCAGTACTTC. The chain joins TRBV7-9 to TRBJ2-7, with TRBD2 matching over 7 bases. CDR3 length: 15 residues. In germline, CDR1 is SEHNR, CDR2 FQNEAQ (reference sequence). V lost 5 bases and J lost 5; bases outside the gene matches: 12. The variable domain in full, with the rest retrieved from reference TRBV7-9 and TRBJ2-7, is DTGVSQNPRHKITKRGQNVTFRCDPISEHNRLYWYRQTLGQGPEFLTYFQNEAQLEKSRLLSDRFSAERPKGSFSTLEIQRTEQGDSAMYLCASSHERERVHEQYFGPGTRLTVT.

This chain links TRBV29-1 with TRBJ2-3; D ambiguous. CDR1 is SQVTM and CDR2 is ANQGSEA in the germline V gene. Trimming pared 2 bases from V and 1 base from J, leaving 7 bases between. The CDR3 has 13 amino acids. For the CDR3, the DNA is TGCAGCGTTGAATCCGCCCGCACAGATACGCAGTATTTT. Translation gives CSVESARTDTQYF.

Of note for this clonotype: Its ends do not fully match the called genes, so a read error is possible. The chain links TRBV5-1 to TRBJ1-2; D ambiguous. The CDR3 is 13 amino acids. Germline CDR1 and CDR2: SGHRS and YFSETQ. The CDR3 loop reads CASRLGTEHGYTF. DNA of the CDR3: TGCGCCAGCAGGTTGGGAACAGAGCATGGCTACACCTTC. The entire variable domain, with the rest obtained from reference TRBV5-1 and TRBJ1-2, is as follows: KAGVTQTPRYLIKTRGQQVTLSCSPISGHRSVSWYQQTPGQGLQFLFEYFSETQRNKGNFPGRFSGRQFSNSRSEMNVSTLELGDSALYLCASRLGTEHGYTFGSGTRLTVV.

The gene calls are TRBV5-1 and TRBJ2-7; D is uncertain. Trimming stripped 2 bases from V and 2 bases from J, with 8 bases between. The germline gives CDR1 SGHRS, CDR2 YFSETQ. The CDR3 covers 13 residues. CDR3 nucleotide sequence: TGCGCCAGCAGCTTTAGGGATCCCTACGAGCAGTACTTC. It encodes CASSFRDPYEQYF. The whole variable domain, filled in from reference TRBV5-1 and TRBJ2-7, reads KAGVTQTPRYLIKTRGQQVTLSCSPISGHRSVSWYQQTPGQGLQFLFEYFSETQRNKGNFPGRFSGRQFSNSRSEMNVSTLELGDSALYLCASSFRDPYEQYFGPGTRLTVT.

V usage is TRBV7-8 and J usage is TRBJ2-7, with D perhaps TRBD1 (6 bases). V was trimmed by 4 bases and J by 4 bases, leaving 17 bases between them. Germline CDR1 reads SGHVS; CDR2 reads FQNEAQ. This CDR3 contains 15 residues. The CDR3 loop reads CASSWGQGTIYEQYF. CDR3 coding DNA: TGTGCCAGCAGCTGGGGGCAGGGGACAATTTACGAGCAGTACTTC.

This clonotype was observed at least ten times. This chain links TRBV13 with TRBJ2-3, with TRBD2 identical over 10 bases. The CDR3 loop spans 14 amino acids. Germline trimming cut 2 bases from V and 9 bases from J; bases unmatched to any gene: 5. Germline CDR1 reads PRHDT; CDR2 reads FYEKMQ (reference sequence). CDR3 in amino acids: CASSLPIAGGTQYF. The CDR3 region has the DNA TGTGCCAGCAGCTTACCAATAGCGGGGGGAACGCAGTATTTT.

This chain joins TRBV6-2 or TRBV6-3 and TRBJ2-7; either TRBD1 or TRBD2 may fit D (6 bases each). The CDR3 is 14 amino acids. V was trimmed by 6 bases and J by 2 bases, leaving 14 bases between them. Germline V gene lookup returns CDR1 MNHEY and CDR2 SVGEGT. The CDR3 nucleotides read TGTGCCAGCAGCTCGACAGGAGGGGCCTACGAGCAGTACTTC. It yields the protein CASSSTGGAYEQYF.

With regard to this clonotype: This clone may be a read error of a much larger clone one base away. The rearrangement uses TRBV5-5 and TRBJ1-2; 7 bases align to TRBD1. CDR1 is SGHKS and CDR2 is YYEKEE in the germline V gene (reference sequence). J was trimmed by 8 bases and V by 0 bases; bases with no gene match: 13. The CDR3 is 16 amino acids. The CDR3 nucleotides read TGTGCCAGCAGCTTGGCGGACGGGGGGGACAGCCTGGGCTACACCTTC. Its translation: CASSLADGGDSLGYTF.

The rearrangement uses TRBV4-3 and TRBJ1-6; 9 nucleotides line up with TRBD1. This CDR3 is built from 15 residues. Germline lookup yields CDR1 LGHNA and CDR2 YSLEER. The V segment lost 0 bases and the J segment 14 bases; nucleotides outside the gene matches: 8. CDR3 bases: TGCGCCAGCAGCCAAGAGGGACAGGGCGGTGAGGCCCTCCACTTT. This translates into CASSQEGQGGEALHF.

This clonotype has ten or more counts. Here the CDR3 DNA reads TGTGCCAGCAGTTACTCCAGGGTAGGGAATCAGCCCCAGCATTTT. This gives the protein CASSYSRVGNQPQHF. V is TRBV6-5 and J is TRBJ1-5, with a weak D call TRBD1 (5 bases). This CDR3 is 15 amino acids long. V gave up 0 bases and J gave up 4 bases, with 10 bases separating them. Germline V CDR1 and CDR2: MNHEY, SVGAGI.

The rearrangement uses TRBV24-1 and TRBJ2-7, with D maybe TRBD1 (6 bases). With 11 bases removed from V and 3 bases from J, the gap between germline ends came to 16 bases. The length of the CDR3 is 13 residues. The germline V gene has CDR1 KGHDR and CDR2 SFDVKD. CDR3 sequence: CAIIPDSYYEQYF. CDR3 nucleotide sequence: TGTGCCATCATACCGGACAGCTACTACGAGCAGTACTTC.